Each of the 18 T cell receptor beta chains below was sequenced from the same sample in a study of cytomegalovirus exposure and HLA in healthy donors. In the PCR, 60 Vbeta and 13 Jbeta primers were used. Sequencing was performed with immunoSEQ multiplex PCR; in TCRdb, only in-frame clones are kept and a portion is missing. The data hold 200,000 to 250,000 clones, with 77% observed a single time. The sample consisted of PBMCs. These TCRs come from a woman in her sixties or seventies in good health and CMV-seropositive.

The CDR3 spells CASQRRPLGLAGHNEQFF. CDR3 coding DNA: TGTGCCAGCCAACGACGACCCTTGGGACTAGCGGGGCACAATGAGCAGTTCTTC. The J gene is TRBJ2-1, the V gene TRBV6-4; 13 bases fit TRBD2. V was clipped by 8 bases and J by 5 bases; unmatched bases: 15. Germline CDR1 is MRHNA and CDR2 is SNTAGT. This CDR3 has 18 amino acids.

The rearrangement links TRBV6-5 to TRBJ2-7; the match to TRBD1 covers 9 bases. Germline V CDR1 and CDR2: MNHEY, SVGAGI. The CDR3 sequence is 15 residues long. With 5 bases clipped from V and 5 bases from J, the junction kept 10 bases outside the gene matches. CDR3 protein: CASSAYGDRDDEQYF. DNA of the CDR3: TGTGCCAGCAGTGCATACGGGGACAGGGACGACGAGCAGTACTTC.

The chain is built from TRBV4-1 and TRBJ1-2; TRBD1 might be the D (6 bases). The germline V and J ends were trimmed by 2 bases and 8 bases, with 21 bases remaining between them. The germline CDR1 and CDR2 sequences are MGHRA and YSYEKL. The CDR3 loop spans 16 amino acids. The CDR3 loop reads CASSQNWGQADVGYTF. Here the CDR3 DNA reads TGCGCCAGCAGCCAAAACTGGGGGCAGGCGGACGTCGGCTACACCTTC.

V is TRBV7-8 and J is TRBJ2-7, with D possibly being TRBD1 (6 bases). With 8 bases removed from V and 0 bases from J, the gap between germline ends came to 11 bases. The CDR3 is 13 residues long. Germline V gene data show CDR1 as SGHVS and CDR2 as FQNEAQ. The CDR3 DNA reads TGTGCCAGCTCTAACAGGGTCTCCTACGAGCAGTACTTC. Encoded protein: CASSNRVSYEQYF.

For this clone: Its ends do not fully match the called genes, so a read error is possible. The rearrangement joins TRBV28 to TRBJ1-2, with 8 bases identical to TRBD1. Germline V gene sequence: CDR1 MDHEN, CDR2 SYDVKM. This CDR3 comprises 13 residues. CDR3 sequence (DNA): TGTGCCAGCACCTTATCGCGCGAACAGGGGGGGGGTTTC. It encodes CASTLSREQGGGF.

The CDR3 coding sequence is TGTGCCAGCAGGGAAAGACTAGCGGGGGGATTAGAGACCCAGTACTTC. Translating gives CASRERLAGGLETQYF. The gene calls are TRBV7-2 and TRBJ2-5, with 13 bases fitting TRBD2. V shed 6 bases and J 4 bases; nucleotides not matched to a gene: 8. Germline CDR1 reads SGHTA; CDR2 reads FQGNSA. The CDR3 runs 16 residues. Filled out from reference TRBV7-2 and TRBJ2-5, the complete variable domain reads GAGVSQSPSNKVTEKGKDVELRCDPISGHTALYWYRQSLGQGLEFLIYFQGNSAPDKSGLPSDRFSAERTGGSVSTLTIQRTQQEDSAVYLCASRERLAGGLETQYFGPGTRLLVL.

The J gene is TRBJ1-2, the V gene TRBV5-4; the D is unclear. Trimming left V 0 bases short and J 2 bases short, with 8 bases between. The CDR3 totals 14 residues. Germline CDR1 reads SGHNT; CDR2 reads YYREEE (reference sequence). In DNA form, the CDR3 reads TGTGCCAGCAGCTTGGTCGGGGTAAACTATGGCTACACCTTC. Amino acids: CASSLVGVNYGYTF.

The V and J genes are TRBV5-1 and TRBJ1-5; tentative D call: TRBD1 (5 bases). Trimming removed 4 bases from V and 7 bases from J, with 15 bases in between. Germline CDR1 SGHRS, CDR2 YFSETQ. This CDR3 is built from 14 residues. The CDR3 region is CASSPQGIGQPQHF. The DNA for the CDR3 is TGCGCCAGCAGCCCCCAGGGTATTGGGCAGCCCCAGCATTTT.

The V call is TRBV27, the J call TRBJ1-4; tentative D call: TRBD1 (6 bases). Germline CDR1 is MNHEY and CDR2 is SMNVEV (reference sequence). The CDR3 spans 15 residues. The V and J ends lost 5 bases and 8 bases respectively, with 18 bases between them. The CDR3: CASSRRQTGLEKLFF. DNA of the CDR3: TGTGCCAGCAGTCGCCGCCAGACAGGTTTGGAAAAACTGTTTTTT.

The chain employs TRBV7-9 and TRBJ2-1; 12 nucleotides line up with TRBD2. The V and J ends lost 5 bases and 7 bases, in that order; junction bases with no gene match: 18. The CDR3 contains 19 residues. Per the germline V gene, CDR1 is SEHNR and CDR2 is FQNEAQ (reference sequence). CDR3 nucleotides: TGTGCCAGCAGCCCCTTCACAGGACTAGCGGGGTCCCTTGGGAATGAGCAGTTCTTC. It yields the protein CASSPFTGLAGSLGNEQFF.

The chain employs TRBV6-1 and TRBJ2-7; D not certain. The CDR3 contains 14 residues. Germline CDR1 and CDR2: MNHNS and SASEGT. V gave up 0 bases and J gave up 0 bases, with 6 bases separating them. The chain's CDR3 is CASSEATNSYEQYF. DNA of the CDR3: TGTGCCAGCAGTGAAGCGACAAACTCCTACGAGCAGTACTTC.

The chain recombines TRBV25-1 with TRBJ2-4, with 8 nucleotides matching TRBD2. Germline V lookup: CDR1 MGHDK, CDR2 SYGVNS. The V segment lost 3 bases and the J segment 6 bases; nucleotides outside the gene matches: 7. CDR3 length: 15 amino acids. CDR3 sequence reads: CASSDTGGPGNIQYF. CDR3 nucleotides: TGTGCCAGCAGTGATACGGGAGGGCCCGGAAACATTCAGTACTTC.

The V call is TRBV4-1, the J call TRBJ1-1; TRBD1 agrees at 10 bases. The CDR3 contains 17 residues. The V and J ends lost 3 bases and 0 bases, in that order; junction bases with no gene match: 7. The V gene's germline CDR1 is MGHRA and CDR2 YSYEKL. CDR3 in DNA: TGCGCCAGCAGCCACCGACAGGGGGCATCGGTGAACACTGAAGCTTTCTTT. This codes for CASSHRQGASVNTEAFF.

The rearrangement links TRBV7-2 to TRBJ2-1, with 11 bases fitting TRBD2. This CDR3 region has 16 residues. Germline V lookup: CDR1 SGHTA, CDR2 FQGNSA. Trimming at V came to 2 bases and at J to 8 bases, leaving 8 bases not matched to a gene. In DNA form, the CDR3 reads TGTGCCAGCAGCTTACATAGCGGGGGGGCGTTGTATGAGCAGTTCTTC. It codes for CASSLHSGGALYEQFF.

This chain links TRBV18 with TRBJ2-1; 9 nucleotides align to TRBD2. Germline CDR1 and CDR2: KGHSH and LQKENI. CDR3 size: 16 residues. With 2 bases clipped from V and 7 bases from J, the junction kept 9 bases outside the gene matches. This CDR3 is CASSPMTSGAGNEQFF. CDR3 coding DNA: TGTGCCAGCTCACCAATGACTAGCGGAGCGGGTAATGAGCAGTTCTTC.

The chain couples TRBV10-2 to TRBJ1-5, with D possibly TRBD1 on 5 matching bases. V was trimmed by 8 bases and J by 6 bases, leaving 14 bases between them. Germline V CDR1 and CDR2: WSHSY, SAAADI. The CDR3 loop spans 13 amino acids. In DNA, the CDR3 is TGCGCCAGCTCCTCCGGGGGTAGTCAGCCCCAGCATTTT. This codes for CASSSGGSQPQHF.

This chain uses TRBV6-1 with TRBJ2-2; 10 bases agree with TRBD2. Germline V lookup: CDR1 MNHNS, CDR2 SASEGT. The CDR3 consists of 14 residues. The junction had 2 bases not matched to a gene; V was cut back by 7 bases and J by 3 bases. The CDR3 loop reads CASTLAGDTGELFF. The CDR3 bases are TGTGCCAGCACCCTAGCGGGGGACACCGGGGAGCTGTTTTTT.

This chain connects TRBV18 to TRBJ2-1; D ambiguous. The germline V gene encodes CDR1 KGHSH and CDR2 LQKENI. The CDR3 consists of 14 residues. The V end was cut by 5 bases, the J end by 10 bases, with 18 bases between. CDR3 coding DNA: TGTGCCAGCTCATTTGAACTGCCCCGTTCGGAGCAGTTCTTC. Translated, it gives CASSFELPRSEQFF. The variable domain in full, completed from reference TRBV18 and TRBJ2-1, reads NAGVMQNPRHLVRRRGQEARLRCSPMKGHSHVYWYRQLPEEGLKFMVYLQKENIIDESGMPKERFSAEFPKEGPSILRIQQVVRGDSAAYFCASSFELPRSEQFFGPGTRLTVL.